This T cell receptor beta chain was captured in a study of blood T cell repertoires in COVID-19. Assay: immunoSEQ multiplex PCR; the TCRdb copy retains only in-frame clones and omits some. The sample has 200,000 or so clones, roughly 82% seen once; the top ten hold roughly 13%. CDR1 and CDR2 (germline): MNHNS, SASEGT. V was pared by 0 bases and J by 3 bases, with 7 bases of the junction left unmatched. This CDR3 region has 16 residues. This clonotype was sampled from a human donor in a cohort sampled during active COVID-19. This sequence joins TRBV6-1 and TRBJ2-7; 8 bases agree with TRBD2. The sequenced sample was peripheral blood. The CDR3 region has the DNA TGTGCCAGCAGTGAAGCTCACGGGAGGGCCCGCTACGAGCAGTACTTC. Its protein is CASSEAHGRARYEQYF.